The T cell receptor beta chain described here comes from a study of chemoradiotherapy in HPV16-positive cancers. Study as a whole: Candidate HPV-specific T-cell clones and common TCR motifs came from functional assays in a couple of HPV16-positive patients. Study results and limitations: Functional assays defining HPV-specific T cells used only a couple of HPV16-positive patients. During treatment, candidate HPV-specific clones and E7-related motifs expanded in tumor.

Comment on this clone: The antigen remains undetermined.

Sequencing used immunoSEQ multiplex PCR; TCRdb keeps in-frame clones, though not all of them. The data contain 6,000 to 8,000 clones, nearly 80% of them seen just once; the ten biggest clones take up about 3.9%. The CDR3 is 15 residues long. Germline assignment: CDR1 MNHNS and CDR2 SASEGT. The V segment lost 10 bases and the J segment 6 bases; nucleotides outside the gene matches: 11. The sample was gathered from a patient who underwent chemoradiotherapy. V usage is TRBV6-1 and J usage is TRBJ1-5; TRBD1 aligns across 11 bases. The TCR was taken from a human donor with HPV-associated anogenital cancer. The CDR3 is CATGQGAPSGQPQHF. The CDR3 DNA follows: TGTGCCACCGGACAGGGGGCCCCTTCAGGTCAGCCCCAGCATTTT.